This TCR beta chain was obtained from a study of shared clonotypes between healthy human individuals. Overall study results and limits: Depth of sequencing was expected to influence donor clonotype sharing.

The table came from immunoSEQ multiplex PCR; TCRdb's copy has only in-frame clones and leaves some out. The sample lists about 2 million clones, approximately 94% seen once, with approximately 1.2% in the top ten. Naive CD8 cells lacked CD45RO and underwent positive selection for CCR7, leaving out terminally differentiated effector memory CD45RA+ cells. The germline V gene has CDR1 SGHRS and CDR2 YFSETQ. The CDR3 runs to 12 residues. Trimming removed 4 bases from V and 9 bases from J; junction bases left unmatched: 1. As to this clone: No antigen is known for it.

The chain carries TRBV5-1 and TRBJ1-6; TRBD1 aligns across 7 bases. The sequence was obtained from a young man in good health. Sequenced: naive CD8+ T cells sorted from blood. Here the CDR3 reads CASSEGASPLHF. CDR3 in DNA: TGCGCCAGCAGCGAGGGGGCTTCACCCCTCCACTTT.